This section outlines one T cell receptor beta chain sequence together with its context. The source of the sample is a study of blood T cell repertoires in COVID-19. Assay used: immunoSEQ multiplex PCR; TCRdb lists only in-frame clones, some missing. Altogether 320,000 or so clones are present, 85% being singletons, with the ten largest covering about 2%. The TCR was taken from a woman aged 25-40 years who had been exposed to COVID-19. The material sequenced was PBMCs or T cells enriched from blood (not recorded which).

CDR3 amino acids: CASSSLAGVSTDTQYF. The CDR3 DNA follows: TGTGCCAGCAGCTCTTTAGCGGGGGTGAGCACAGATACGCAGTATTTT. The chain links TRBV11-2 to TRBJ2-3, with TRBD2 identical over 9 bases. V dropped 4 bases and J dropped 0; count of bases not matched to a gene: 5. Germline V lookup: CDR1 SGHAT, CDR2 FQNNGV. The CDR3 contains 16 residues.